The clone carrying this TCR beta chain came up many times. This CDR3 is 17 amino acids long. CDR1 and CDR2 (germline): SGHRS, YFSETQ. Trimming cost V 4 bases and J 6 bases; bases outside gene matches: 8. CD25-based Treg depletion was applied to purified naive CD4+ T cells. Semi-nested PCR with Nested Universal Primer A followed constant-region reverse priming of full-length variable regions. Using its own MiXCR run on the 5' RACE reads, TCRdb lists one record per CDR3 protein. Of roughly 52,000 distinct CDR3 sequences in the sample, 15% to 20% are singletons; the top ten hold about 2.1%. The receptor's source is a female donor with breast cancer. Sequenced sample: naive CD4+ T cells sorted from blood. Subset reported: naive CD4+ T cells, CD4+CD45RA+CD25-. The chain couples TRBV5-1 to TRBJ2-2, with 14 bases lining up with TRBD2. The CDR3 spells CASSPPGLAGVPGELFF. In nucleotides, the CDR3 is TGCGCCAGCAGCCCACCGGGACTAGCGGGAGTGCCCGGGGAGCTGTTTTTT.